This T cell receptor (beta chain) emerged from a study of blood T cell repertoires in COVID-19. The V gene's germline CDR1 is LNHDA and CDR2 SQIVND (reference sequence). V lost 3 bases to trimming and J lost 0 bases, with 9 bases between them. The CDR3 is 15 residues long. Libraries were prepared by immunoSEQ multiplex PCR; TCRdb keeps only in-frame clonotypes and omits some of them. The table lists about 480,000 clones, 70% to 90% of them singletons, with 1.5% to 2% in the top ten. Adults between about 18 and 95 years of age took part from 20 to 25 US areas. About this clone: The same CDR3 arises from other DNA sequences in this sample as well.

Sequencing used PBMCs or T cells enriched from blood (not recorded which). This TCR was sampled from a woman aged 18-29 years with acute COVID-19. The chain joins TRBV19 to TRBJ1-3; unclear D gene. CDR3 residues: CASSISADSGNTIYF. DNA for the CDR3: TGTGCCAGTAGTATTTCCGCGGACTCTGGAAACACCATATATTTT.